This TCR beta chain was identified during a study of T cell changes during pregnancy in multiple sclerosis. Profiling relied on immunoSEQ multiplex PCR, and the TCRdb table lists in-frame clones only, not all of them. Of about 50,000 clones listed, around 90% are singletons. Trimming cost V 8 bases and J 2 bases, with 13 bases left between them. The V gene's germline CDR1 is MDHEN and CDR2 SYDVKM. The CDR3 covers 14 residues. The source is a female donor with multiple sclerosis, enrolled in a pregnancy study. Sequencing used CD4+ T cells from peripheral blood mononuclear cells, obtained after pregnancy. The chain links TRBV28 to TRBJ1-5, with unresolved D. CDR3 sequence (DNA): TGTGCCAGCCACTCCGAGACACGCAATCAGCCCCAGCATTTT. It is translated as CASHSETRNQPQHF.